This T cell receptor (beta chain) was obtained from a study of blood T cell repertoires in COVID-19. For the study at large: Samples of COVID-19 (acute and convalescent) were obtained from the United States, Italy and Spain. PBMCs, B-cell-depleted T cells, or T cells provided the cDNA or gDNA that made up the material.

The CDR3 has 14 amino acids. Germline CDR1 is SGDLS and CDR2 is YYNGEE. Trimming pared 0 bases from V and 4 bases from J, leaving 10 bases between. As originally analysed: Cell counts per sample came from amplifying reference gene primers. Some clones are missing from TCRdb's copy, which holds only in-frame ones; the method was immunoSEQ multiplex PCR. V and J calls and clone size are as listed in that table; D and trimming were resolved from the DNA. This table holds 120,000 or so clones, about 80% found once. The receptor comes from a woman between 45 and 65 years old with acute or convalescent COVID-19. The sequenced sample consisted of peripheral blood. The J gene is TRBJ1-2, the V gene TRBV9, with D uncertain. The CDR3 DNA reads TGTGCCAGCAGCGTAGCCGGAGGAATCTATGGCTACACCTTC. Encoded protein: CASSVAGGIYGYTF. The full variable domain, rest sourced from reference TRBV9 and TRBJ1-2, is DSGVTQTPKHLITATGQRVTLRCSPRSGDLSVYWYQQSLDQGLQFLIQYYNGEERAKGNILERFSAQQFPDLHSELNLSSLELGDSALYFCASSVAGGIYGYTFGSGTRLTVV.